This T cell receptor beta chain stems from a study of breast tumors, draining lymph nodes, adjacent tissues. Axillary draining lymph nodes of breast cancer patients supplied the node samples. TCRdb reprocessed the multiplex PCR reads with MiXCR, giving one entry per CDR3 protein. The profile covers approximately 200,000 distinct CDR3 sequences, with roughly 29% appearing a single time and more than 4% taken by the ten largest. In its sample, this clonotype was seen many times. The antigen is undetermined. The CDR3 consists of 14 residues. Trimming removed 8 bases from V and 7 bases from J; junction bases left unmatched: 8. Per the germline V gene, CDR1 is SNHLY and CDR2 is FYNNEI. General study findings and limits: Tumors had less TCR diversity than lymph nodes, more than nontumor tissue. Luminal-like breast cancer showed significantly greater tumor-nontumor repertoire similarity than basal-like breast cancer did. Data only fit, rather than demonstrated, lymph node origin of most tumor T cells.

This TCR was recovered from a female donor with breast cancer. Some clones in this sample may be carry-over from other donors' samples. The sample taken for sequencing was axillary lymph node tissue. The gene calls are TRBV2 and TRBJ2-1; 10 bases fit TRBD1. CDR3 bases: TGTGCCAGCGACCGGGACAGGGGTTCGAATGAGCAGTTCTTC. As protein: CASDRDRGSNEQFF.